One and the same sample provided the 18 T cell receptor beta chains below, sequenced in a study of shared clonotypes between healthy human individuals. TCRdb keeps only in-frame clones here, not all; method: immunoSEQ multiplex PCR. The data contain over a million clones, 75% to 85% of them seen just once; the ten biggest clones take up 0.5% to 0.65%. The sample taken for sequencing was memory CD4+ T cells from PBMCs. Stated subset: CD45RA-negative fraction. All receptors come from a man younger than 35 in good health. Some clones in this sample may be carry-over from other donors' samples.

The chain joins TRBV11-3 to TRBJ2-1; TRBD2 matches at 7 bases. CDR1 and CDR2 from the germline V gene are SGHNT and YENEEA. This CDR3 is built from 16 residues. V gave up 5 bases and J gave up 2 bases; unmatched junction bases: 9. CDR3 residues: CASSARSSGAYNEQFF. The DNA of the CDR3 is TGTGCCAGCAGCGCCAGGTCTAGCGGAGCCTACAATGAGCAGTTCTTC.

There are a few counts of this clone. The rearrangement uses TRBV28 and TRBJ1-5; 8 bases align to TRBD1. The trim removed 4 bases at V and 7 bases at J, leaving 9 bases unmatched. Looked up from germline, CDR1 is MDHEN and CDR2 is SYDVKM. CDR3 size: 15 residues. CDR3: CASSSLGRGRQPQHF. Here the CDR3 DNA reads TGTGCCAGCAGTTCTTTGGGCAGGGGGCGACAGCCCCAGCATTTT.

This chain connects TRBV28 to TRBJ2-7; 10 positions match TRBD2. Per germline, CDR1 MDHEN and CDR2 SYDVKM. The CDR3 consists of 15 residues. After removal of 5 bases from V and 2 bases from J, the junction contained 6 bases not matched to a gene. As DNA, the CDR3 is TGTGCCAGCAGTGAACTAGCGGGACCCCCCTACGAGCAGTACTTC. Translating it yields CASSELAGPPYEQYF.

This chain joins TRBV6-5 and TRBJ1-2; unclear D gene. The CDR3 is 14 residues long. Germline V CDR1 and CDR2: MNHEY, SVGAGI. V lost 0 bases and J lost 8, with 13 bases in between. The chain's CDR3 is CASSYSMTSSGYTF. The CDR3 nucleotides read TGTGCCAGCAGTTACTCGATGACTTCCTCGGGCTACACCTTC.

This chain links TRBV5-1 with TRBJ1-4; D unclear. Germline V gives CDR1 SGHRS, CDR2 YFSETQ. V lost 1 base and J 0 bases, leaving 7 bases between the germline ends. This CDR3 is 15 amino acids long. CDR3: CASSLSVATNEKLFF. Written as DNA, the CDR3 is TGCGCCAGCAGCTTGTCAGTGGCAACTAATGAAAAACTGTTTTTT.

This chain links TRBV29-1 with TRBJ2-2; possibly TRBD1 for D (6 bases). CDR1 and CDR2 from the germline V gene are SQVTM and ANQGSEA. This CDR3 region has 13 residues. V lost 7 bases to trimming and J lost 6 bases, with 15 bases between them. CDR3 in amino acids: CSATGTLAGELFF. The CDR3 nucleotides are TGCAGCGCTACCGGGACACTCGCCGGGGAGCTGTTTTTT.

V usage is TRBV28 and J usage is TRBJ2-1; D unclear. V shed 4 bases and J shed 7 bases, with 14 bases lying between them. Germline V gene data show CDR1 as MDHEN and CDR2 as SYDVKM. The length of the CDR3 is 14 residues. The CDR3 DNA follows: TGTGCCAGCAGTTCCCTGGACGGTAGGAATGAGCAGTTCTTC. Amino acid sequence: CASSSLDGRNEQFF. The whole variable domain, filled in from reference TRBV28 and TRBJ2-1, reads DVKVTQSSRYLVKRTGEKVFLECVQDMDHENMFWYRQDPGLGLRLIYFSYDVKMKEKGDIPEGYSVSREKKERFSLILESASTNQTSMYLCASSSLDGRNEQFFGPGTRLTVL.

The chain employs TRBV27 and TRBJ1-2, with TRBD1 identical over 9 bases. The V and J ends lost 2 bases and 8 bases, in that order; junction bases with no gene match: 6. The germline V gene encodes CDR1 MNHEY and CDR2 SMNVEV (reference sequence). This CDR3 has 14 amino acids. CDR3 in amino acids: CASSLIGQGNGYTF. CDR3 sequence (DNA): TGTGCCAGCAGTTTAATTGGACAGGGGAACGGCTACACCTTC.

The CDR3 loop is CASHTRTEAFF. Written as DNA, the CDR3 is TGTGCCAGTCACACTCGCACTGAAGCTTTCTTT. This chain joins TRBV6-1 and TRBJ1-1; D remains unclear. Germline CDR1 is MNHNS and CDR2 is SASEGT. This CDR3 region has 11 residues. The V end lost 9 bases, the J end lost 4 bases, and 9 bases lay between the germline ends.

The chain has TRBV18 and TRBJ2-1, with D maybe TRBD2 (5 bases). V lost 4 bases and J 7 bases, leaving 14 bases between the germline ends. This CDR3 region has 14 residues. Germline V gives CDR1 KGHSH, CDR2 LQKENI. The CDR3 coding sequence is TGTGCCAGCTCACAAACGGTCGGGGATAATGAGCAGTTCTTC. Translated, it gives CASSQTVGDNEQFF.

V and J are TRBV7-2 and TRBJ1-5; D is possibly TRBD1 (6 bases). V lost 0 bases to trimming and J lost 4 bases, with 16 bases between them. In germline, CDR1 is SGHTA, CDR2 FQGNSA. This CDR3 is built from 17 residues. In nucleotides, the CDR3 is TGTGCCAGCAGCTTAGCGCTATGGGGGGCCTCGAATCAGCCCCAGCATTTT. Translating it yields CASSLALWGASNQPQHF.

V is TRBV19 and J is TRBJ1-1, with TRBD1 matching 7 bases. Losses at the gene ends were 5 bases for V and 0 bases for J; bases not matched to a gene: 6. Looked up from germline, CDR1 is LNHDA and CDR2 is SQIVND (reference sequence). The CDR3 contains 15 residues. CDR3 residues: CASSLDRLLNTEAFF. The CDR3 region has the DNA TGTGCCAGTAGTCTGGACAGGTTGTTGAACACTGAAGCTTTCTTT.

The chain combines TRBV19 with TRBJ1-4; D might be TRBD1 (6 bases). CDR3 length: 13 residues. The V gene's germline CDR1 is LNHDA and CDR2 SQIVND (reference sequence). The germline V and J ends were trimmed by 6 bases and 7 bases, with 12 bases remaining between them. DNA of the CDR3: TGTGCCAGTAGGAGCGGGGGGCGTGAAAAACTGTTTTTT. It is translated as CASRSGGREKLFF.

Concerning this clone: This same CDR3 is encoded by further DNA sequences in the sample. This rearrangement joins TRBV5-4 to TRBJ1-2; unclear D gene. Germline values: CDR1 SGHNT, CDR2 YYREEE (reference sequence). V lost 0 bases and J 0 bases, leaving 3 bases between the germline ends. This CDR3 has 13 residues. The CDR3 here is CASSLEANYGYTF. DNA of the CDR3: TGTGCCAGCAGCTTGGAGGCTAACTATGGCTACACCTTC.

The CDR3 DNA reads TGTGCCAGCAGCTTAGGCAGAACTAATCCTAATCAGCCCCAGCATTTT. As protein: CASSLGRTNPNQPQHF. The chain couples TRBV11-2 to TRBJ1-5; D uncertain. Deletions cut 1 base from V and 4 bases from J, with 14 bases between. This CDR3 comprises 16 residues. Per germline, CDR1 SGHAT and CDR2 FQNNGV.

The rearrangement uses TRBV18 and TRBJ2-7; 8 bases align to TRBD1. The CDR3 runs 14 residues. V shed 1 base and J 5 bases; nucleotides not matched to a gene: 4. Germline assignment: CDR1 KGHSH and CDR2 LQKENI. CDR3 sequence (DNA): TGTGCCAGCTCACCACTGGACAGGGACCACGAGCAGTACTTC. Translation: CASSPLDRDHEQYF. The full variable domain, completed using reference TRBV18 and TRBJ2-7, is NAGVMQNPRHLVRRRGQEARLRCSPMKGHSHVYWYRQLPEEGLKFMVYLQKENIIDESGMPKERFSAEFPKEGPSILRIQQVVRGDSAAYFCASSPLDRDHEQYFGPGTRLTVT.

In regard to this clone: Distinct nucleotide sequences in the sample also encode this CDR3. This chain uses TRBV28 with TRBJ2-5; no firm D call. Germline loops: CDR1 MDHEN, CDR2 SYDVKM. V was shortened by 5 bases and J by 2 bases, with 12 bases between the two germline ends. This CDR3 is 14 amino acids long. The CDR3 loop reads CASSLPSGQETQYF. DNA of the CDR3: TGTGCCAGCAGTCTCCCGTCCGGTCAAGAGACCCAGTACTTC.

V and J are TRBV5-1 and TRBJ1-1, with D unclear. There are 13 residues in the CDR3. Trimming cost V 2 bases and J 4 bases, with 9 bases left between them. Germline V lookup: CDR1 SGHRS, CDR2 YFSETQ. The CDR3 reads CASSFQASTEAFF. CDR3 in DNA: TGCGCCAGCAGCTTTCAAGCAAGCACTGAAGCTTTCTTT.